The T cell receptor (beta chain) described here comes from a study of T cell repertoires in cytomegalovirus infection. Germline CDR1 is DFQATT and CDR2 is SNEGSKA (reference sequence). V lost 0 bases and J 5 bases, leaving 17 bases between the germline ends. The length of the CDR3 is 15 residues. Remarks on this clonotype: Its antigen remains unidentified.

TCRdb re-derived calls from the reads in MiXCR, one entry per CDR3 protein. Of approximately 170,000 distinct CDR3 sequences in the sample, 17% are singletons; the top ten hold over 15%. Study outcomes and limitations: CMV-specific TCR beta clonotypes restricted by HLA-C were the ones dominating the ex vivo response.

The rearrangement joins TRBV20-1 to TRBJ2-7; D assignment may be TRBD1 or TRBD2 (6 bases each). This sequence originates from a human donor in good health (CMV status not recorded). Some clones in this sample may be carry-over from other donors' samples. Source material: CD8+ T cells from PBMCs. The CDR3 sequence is CSARDSRGRRDEQYF. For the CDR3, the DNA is TGCAGTGCTAGAGATTCACGGGGGCGGCGAGACGAGCAGTACTTC.